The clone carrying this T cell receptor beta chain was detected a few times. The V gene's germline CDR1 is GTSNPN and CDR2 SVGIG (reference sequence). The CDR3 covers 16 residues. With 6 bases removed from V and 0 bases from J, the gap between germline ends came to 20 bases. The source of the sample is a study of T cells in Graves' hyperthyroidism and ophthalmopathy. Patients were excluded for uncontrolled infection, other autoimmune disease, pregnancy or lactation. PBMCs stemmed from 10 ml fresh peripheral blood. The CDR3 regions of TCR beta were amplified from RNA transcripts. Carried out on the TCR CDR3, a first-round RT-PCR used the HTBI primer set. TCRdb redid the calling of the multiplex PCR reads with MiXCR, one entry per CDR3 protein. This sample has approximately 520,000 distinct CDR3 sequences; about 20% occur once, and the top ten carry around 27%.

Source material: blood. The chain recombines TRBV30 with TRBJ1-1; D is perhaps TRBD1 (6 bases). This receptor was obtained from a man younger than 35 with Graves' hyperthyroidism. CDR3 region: CACSGGPDGMNTEAFF. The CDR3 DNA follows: TGTGCCTGTTCCGGGGGCCCGGACGGGATGAACACTGAAGCTTTCTTT.